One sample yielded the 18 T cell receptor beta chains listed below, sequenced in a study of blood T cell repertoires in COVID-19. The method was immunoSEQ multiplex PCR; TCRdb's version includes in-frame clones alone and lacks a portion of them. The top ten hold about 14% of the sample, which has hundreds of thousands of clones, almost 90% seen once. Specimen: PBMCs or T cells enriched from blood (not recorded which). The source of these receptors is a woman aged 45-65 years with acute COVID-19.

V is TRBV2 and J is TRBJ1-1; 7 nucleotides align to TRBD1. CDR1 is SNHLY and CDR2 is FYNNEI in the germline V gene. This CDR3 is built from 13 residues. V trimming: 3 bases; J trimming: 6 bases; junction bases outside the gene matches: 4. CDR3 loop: CASSDQGVPEAFF. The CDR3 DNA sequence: TGTGCCAGCAGTGACCAGGGGGTCCCTGAAGCTTTCTTT.

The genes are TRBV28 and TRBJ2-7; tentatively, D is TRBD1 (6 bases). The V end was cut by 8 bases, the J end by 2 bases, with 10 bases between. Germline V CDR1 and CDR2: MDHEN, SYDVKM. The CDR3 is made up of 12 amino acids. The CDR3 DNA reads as TGTGCCAGCCGTGGACAGCCCTACGAGCAGTACTTC. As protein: CASRGQPYEQYF. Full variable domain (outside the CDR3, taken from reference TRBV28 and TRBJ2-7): DVKVTQSSRYLVKRTGEKVFLECVQDMDHENMFWYRQDPGLGLRLIYFSYDVKMKEKGDIPEGYSVSREKKERFSLILESASTNQTSMYLCASRGQPYEQYFGPGTRLTVT.

The CDR3 DNA reads TGTGCCACCTCCTCCCAGGGGGTATCTGGCTACACCTTC. Translation gives CATSSQGVSGYTF. This chain connects TRBV7-9 to TRBJ1-2, with TRBD1 matching 7 bases. Germline V gives CDR1 SEHNR, CDR2 FQNEAQ (reference sequence). The CDR3 is 13 amino acids. V trimming: 10 bases; J trimming: 7 bases; junction bases outside the gene matches: 12.

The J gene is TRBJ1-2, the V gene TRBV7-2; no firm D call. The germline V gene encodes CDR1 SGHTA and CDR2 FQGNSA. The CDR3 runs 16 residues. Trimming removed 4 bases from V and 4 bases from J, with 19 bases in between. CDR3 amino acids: CASSSTTRQAPYGYTF. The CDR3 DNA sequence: TGTGCCAGCAGCTCAACGACCAGACAAGCTCCCTATGGCTACACCTTC.

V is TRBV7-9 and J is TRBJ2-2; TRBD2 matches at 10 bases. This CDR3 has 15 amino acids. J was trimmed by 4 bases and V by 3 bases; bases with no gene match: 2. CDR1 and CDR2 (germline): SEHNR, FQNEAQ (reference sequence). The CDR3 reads CASSLSGRGTGELFF. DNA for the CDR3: TGTGCCAGCAGCTTGAGCGGGAGGGGCACCGGGGAGCTGTTTTTT.

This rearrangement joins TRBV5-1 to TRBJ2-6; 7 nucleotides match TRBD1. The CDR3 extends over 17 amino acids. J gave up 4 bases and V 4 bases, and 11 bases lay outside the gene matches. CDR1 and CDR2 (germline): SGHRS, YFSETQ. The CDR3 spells CASSLVAGGSGANVLTF. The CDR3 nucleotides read TGCGCCAGCAGCCTGGTGGCAGGGGGATCCGGGGCCAACGTCCTGACTTTC.

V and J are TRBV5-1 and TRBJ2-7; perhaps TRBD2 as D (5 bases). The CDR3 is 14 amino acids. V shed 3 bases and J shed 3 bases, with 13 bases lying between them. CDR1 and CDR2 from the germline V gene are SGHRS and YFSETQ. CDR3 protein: CASSSADGIYEQYF. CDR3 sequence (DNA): TGCGCCAGCAGCTCCGCCGACGGGATCTACGAGCAGTACTTC.

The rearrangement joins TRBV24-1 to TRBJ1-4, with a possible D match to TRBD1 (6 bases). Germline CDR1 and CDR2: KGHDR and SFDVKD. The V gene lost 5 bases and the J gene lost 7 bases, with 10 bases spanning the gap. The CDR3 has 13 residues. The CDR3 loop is CATSGTDSEKLFF. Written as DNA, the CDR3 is TGTGCCACCAGTGGGACAGATTCTGAAAAACTGTTTTTT.

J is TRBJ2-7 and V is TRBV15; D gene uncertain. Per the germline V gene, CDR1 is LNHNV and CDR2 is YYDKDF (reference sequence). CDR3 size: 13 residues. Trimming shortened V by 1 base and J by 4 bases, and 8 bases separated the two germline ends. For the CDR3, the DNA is TGTGCCACCAGCAGAGGACACGGATACGAGCAGTACTTC. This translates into CATSRGHGYEQYF.

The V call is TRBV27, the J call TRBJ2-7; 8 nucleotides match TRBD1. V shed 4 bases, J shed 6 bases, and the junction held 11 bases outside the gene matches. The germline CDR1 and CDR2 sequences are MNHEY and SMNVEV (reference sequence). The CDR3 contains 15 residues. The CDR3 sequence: CASSSPGQAPLEQYF. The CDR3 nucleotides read TGTGCCAGCAGTTCCCCGGGACAGGCTCCCCTCGAGCAGTACTTC.

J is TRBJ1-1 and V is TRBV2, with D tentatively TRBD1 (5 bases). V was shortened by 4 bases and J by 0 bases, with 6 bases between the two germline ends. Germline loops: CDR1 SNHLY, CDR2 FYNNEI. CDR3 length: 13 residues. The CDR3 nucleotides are TGTGCCAGCAGTGTGACAGTGAACACTGAAGCTTTCTTT. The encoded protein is CASSVTVNTEAFF. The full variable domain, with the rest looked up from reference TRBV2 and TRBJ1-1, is EPEVTQTPSHQVTQMGQEVILRCVPISNHLYFYWYRQILGQKVEFLVSFYNNEISEKSEIFDDQFSVERPDGSNFTLKIRSTKLEDSAMYFCASSVTVNTEAFFGQGTRLTVV.

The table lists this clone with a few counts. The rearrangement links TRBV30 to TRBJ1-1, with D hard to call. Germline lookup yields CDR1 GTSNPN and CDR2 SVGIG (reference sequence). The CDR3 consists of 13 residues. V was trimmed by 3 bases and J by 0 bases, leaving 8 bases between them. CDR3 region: CAWRPRLNTEAFF. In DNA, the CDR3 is TGTGCCTGGAGACCCCGGTTGAACACTGAAGCTTTCTTT.

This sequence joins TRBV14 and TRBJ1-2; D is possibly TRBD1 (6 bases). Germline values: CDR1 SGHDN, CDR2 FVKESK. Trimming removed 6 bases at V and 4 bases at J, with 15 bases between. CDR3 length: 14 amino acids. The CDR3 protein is CASSLDRDIYGYTF. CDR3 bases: TGTGCCAGCAGTCTTGACCGGGACATCTATGGCTACACCTTC.

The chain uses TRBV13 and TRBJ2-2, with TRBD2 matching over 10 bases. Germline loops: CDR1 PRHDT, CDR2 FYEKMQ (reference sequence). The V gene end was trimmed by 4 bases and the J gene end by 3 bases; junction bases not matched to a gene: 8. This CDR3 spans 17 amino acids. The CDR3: CASSSPLAGVYTGELFF. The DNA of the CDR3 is TGTGCCAGCAGCTCACCTCTAGCGGGAGTTTACACCGGGGAGCTGTTTTTT.

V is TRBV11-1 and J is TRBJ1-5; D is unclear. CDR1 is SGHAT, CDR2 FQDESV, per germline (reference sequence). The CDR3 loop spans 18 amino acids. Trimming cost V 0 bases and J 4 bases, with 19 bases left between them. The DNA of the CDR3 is TGTGCCAGCAGCTTAGCGCAGAGGGTAGGGAGCCGGAATCAGCCCCAGCATTTT. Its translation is CASSLAQRVGSRNQPQHF.

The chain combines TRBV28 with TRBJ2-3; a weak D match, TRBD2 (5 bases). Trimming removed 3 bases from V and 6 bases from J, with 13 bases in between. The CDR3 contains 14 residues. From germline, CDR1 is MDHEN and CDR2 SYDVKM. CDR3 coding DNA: TGTGCCAGCAGTTTCAGCGGACCCGGTGATACGCAGTATTTT. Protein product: CASSFSGPGDTQYF.

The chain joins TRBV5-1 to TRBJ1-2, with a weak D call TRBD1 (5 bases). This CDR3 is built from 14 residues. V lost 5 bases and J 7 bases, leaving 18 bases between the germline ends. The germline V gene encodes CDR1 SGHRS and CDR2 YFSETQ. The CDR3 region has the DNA TGCGCCAGCAGAATAGGGGCGCGGGATTCTGGCTACACCTTC. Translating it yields CASRIGARDSGYTF. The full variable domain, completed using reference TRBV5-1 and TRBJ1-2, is KAGVTQTPRYLIKTRGQQVTLSCSPISGHRSVSWYQQTPGQGLQFLFEYFSETQRNKGNFPGRFSGRQFSNSRSEMNVSTLELGDSALYLCASRIGARDSGYTFGSGTRLTVV.

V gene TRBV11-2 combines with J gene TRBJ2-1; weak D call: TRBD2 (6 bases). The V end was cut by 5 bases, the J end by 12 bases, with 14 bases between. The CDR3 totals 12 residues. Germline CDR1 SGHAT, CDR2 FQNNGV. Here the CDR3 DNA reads TGTGCCAGCAGCGATTATGCGGAGGGGCAGTTCTTC. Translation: CASSDYAEGQFF.